What follows are 25 T cell receptor beta chains derived from one specimen sequenced in a study of shared clonotypes between healthy human individuals. Profiled with immunoSEQ multiplex PCR; TCRdb holds only in-frame clones, not every one. The sample holds approximately 99,000 clones, around 68% seen once. The material sequenced was memory CD8+ T cells sorted from blood. Subset indicated: CD45RO+ cells pooled with CCR7-negative TemRA cells. Receptors were obtained from a woman aged 30 to 39 in good health.

The chain carries TRBV15 and TRBJ2-3; 7 nucleotides match TRBD2. Per germline, CDR1 LNHNV and CDR2 YYDKDF (reference sequence). The CDR3 consists of 17 residues. V lost 0 bases to trimming and J lost 0 bases; unmatched junction nucleotides: 6. CDR3 sequence reads: CATSRDLWRESTDTQYF. The CDR3 DNA reads as TGTGCCACCAGCAGAGATCTCTGGCGGGAGAGCACAGATACGCAGTATTTT.

In this sample, this clone turned up a few times. The V gene is TRBV7-6, the J gene TRBJ2-7; 9 bases map to TRBD2. Trimming took 4 bases from V and 2 from J; bases not matched to a gene: 3. The germline V gene encodes CDR1 SGHVS and CDR2 FNYEAQ. There are 14 residues in the CDR3. CDR3 sequence: CASSSTSGPYEQYF. In DNA form, the CDR3 reads TGTGCCAGCAGCTCGACTAGCGGCCCCTACGAGCAGTACTTC.

This clone was counted between two and nine times. The rearrangement uses TRBV25-1 and TRBJ2-7; D gene unclear. The CDR3 has 11 amino acids. Germline V gene lookup returns CDR1 MGHDK and CDR2 SYGVNS. Trimming took 8 bases from V and 0 from J, leaving 5 bases between them. DNA of the CDR3: TGTGCCAGCGGGGACTCCTACGAGCAGTACTTC. It translates to CASGDSYEQYF.

This clone has more than one count but fewer than ten. The V call is TRBV6-4, the J call TRBJ2-1; 10 bases agree with TRBD2. In germline, CDR1 is MRHNA, CDR2 SNTAGT. This CDR3 has 15 amino acids. With V trimmed by 5 bases and J by 10 bases, 11 bases remained unmatched. Here the CDR3 reads CASSMTSGQVGEQFF. The CDR3 DNA reads as TGTGCCAGCAGTATGACTAGCGGGCAGGTGGGCGAGCAGTTCTTC.

The chain couples TRBV25-1 to TRBJ2-5; the D gene is possibly TRBD2 (6 bases). With the DNA end fitting TRBJ2-7 better, the J assignment may be wrong. The CDR3 loop spans 15 amino acids. Looked up from germline, CDR1 is MGHDK and CDR2 is SYGVNS. Written as DNA, the CDR3 is TGTGCCAGCAGTGAAGATGAGGAGGGGACCTACGAGCAGTACTTC. It is translated as CASSEDEEGTYEQYF.

The rearrangement uses TRBV29-1 and TRBJ1-1; D is unresolved. The germline CDR1 and CDR2 sequences are SQVTM and ANQGSEA. V was cut by 7 bases and J by 2 bases, with 26 bases left in between. The CDR3 has 17 residues. In nucleotides, the CDR3 is TGCAGCGGTCACCCCTACCCACCGGGCCCGGGAAACACTGAAGCTTTCTTT. The encoded protein is CSGHPYPPGPGNTEAFF.

This clone was counted only a few times. V gene TRBV5-1 combines with J gene TRBJ1-1, with a tentative D call TRBD1 (5 bases). Germline V CDR1 and CDR2: SGHRS, YFSETQ. V lost 0 bases to trimming and J lost 0 bases, with 15 bases between them. The CDR3 extends over 17 amino acids. The CDR3 protein is CASSLAVGRGMNTEAFF. The CDR3 nucleotides are TGCGCCAGCAGCTTGGCCGTGGGGAGGGGTATGAACACTGAAGCTTTCTTT.

This clone was seen more than once but under ten times. The rearrangement uses TRBV6-6 and TRBJ2-3, with TRBD2 identical over 10 bases. Germline-derived CDR1 and CDR2 are MNHNY and SVGAGI (reference sequence). The CDR3 runs 15 residues. Unmatched junction bases numbered 3, after V lost 4 bases and J lost 2 bases. The CDR3 sequence: CASSWTSGYTDTQYF. The CDR3 DNA reads TGTGCCAGCAGTTGGACTAGCGGATACACAGATACGCAGTATTTT.

This clone turned up a few times. The chain uses TRBV11-2 and TRBJ2-7; no reliable D call. This CDR3 is built from 13 residues. V was clipped by 4 bases and J by 6 bases, with 13 bases between them. The germline CDR1 and CDR2 sequences are SGHAT and FQNNGV. The DNA for the CDR3 is TGTGCCAGCAGCTATAGGACGGATCCCGAGCAGTACTTC. Its translation is CASSYRTDPEQYF. Full variable domain (outside the CDR3, taken from reference TRBV11-2 and TRBJ2-7): EAGVAQSPRYKIIEKRQSVAFWCNPISGHATLYWYQQILGQGPKLLIQFQNNGVVDDSQLPKDRFSAERLKGVDSTLKIQPAKLEDSAVYLCASSYRTDPEQYFGPGTRLTVT.

This chain links TRBV25-1 with TRBJ2-5, with TRBD1 matching over 8 bases. Germline V gives CDR1 MGHDK, CDR2 SYGVNS. CDR3 length equals 16 residues. V lost 4 bases and J lost 5; bases outside the gene matches: 12. CDR3 in amino acids: CASSAETGASGETQYF. The CDR3, as DNA: TGTGCCAGCAGTGCCGAGACAGGGGCCTCCGGGGAGACCCAGTACTTC.

The DNA of the CDR3 is TGCGCCAGCAGCCGGGACGGCGGCCAACTCTACGAGCAGTACTTC. Encoded protein: CASSRDGGQLYEQYF. The chain employs TRBV5-1 and TRBJ2-7; D possibly matches TRBD1 or TRBD2 (5 bases each). The CDR3 contains 15 residues. With 4 bases removed from V and 3 bases from J, the gap between germline ends came to 17 bases. Germline assignment: CDR1 SGHRS and CDR2 YFSETQ.

The CDR3: CASRPLRQRSYEQYF. DNA for the CDR3: TGTGCCAGCAGACCCTTGAGACAGAGATCCTACGAGCAGTACTTC. V and J are TRBV28 and TRBJ2-7; tentative D call: TRBD1 (5 bases). V lost 6 bases to trimming and J lost 1 base, with 16 bases between them. The V gene's germline CDR1 is MDHEN and CDR2 SYDVKM. The CDR3 sequence is 15 residues long.

The chain is built from TRBV4-1 and TRBJ2-7, with D possibly TRBD2 on 6 matching bases. The length of the CDR3 is 15 residues. The V end was cut by 3 bases, the J end by 2 bases, with 14 bases between. Germline CDR1 reads MGHRA; CDR2 reads YSYEKL. In DNA form, the CDR3 reads TGCGCCAGCAGCCAGCCCGGGACTGCAACCTACGAGCAGTACTTC. This translates into CASSQPGTATYEQYF.

The sample holds a few counts of this clone. This chain connects TRBV7-3 to TRBJ1-1, with D unclear. The CDR3 is 13 amino acids. Trimming cost V 5 bases and J 3 bases, with 10 bases left between them. Germline assignment: CDR1 SGHTA and CDR2 FQGTGA. CDR3 DNA sequence: TGTGCCAGCAGCGCTCAAAGGGACACTGAAGCTTTCTTT. Protein product: CASSAQRDTEAFF.

This clone was picked up a small number of times. The chain is built from TRBV27 and TRBJ2-1; D gene ambiguous. This CDR3 has 14 amino acids. V gave up 2 bases and J gave up 8 bases, with 13 bases separating them. Germline CDR1 is MNHEY and CDR2 is SMNVEV (reference sequence). The CDR3 region has the DNA TGTGCCAGCAGTTTACTTTCCAGCCGCCATGAGCAGTTCTTC. Translated: CASSLLSSRHEQFF.

This chain connects TRBV5-6 to TRBJ2-7, with D hard to call. The CDR3 is 13 amino acids. CDR1 and CDR2 (germline): SGHDT, YYEEEE. Deletions cut 1 base from V and 3 bases from J, with 8 bases between. The CDR3 nucleotides read TGTGCCAGCAGCTTGCGCAGCCACTACGAGCAGTACTTC. This gives the protein CASSLRSHYEQYF.

The chain recombines TRBV19 with TRBJ2-2; tentatively, D is TRBD1 (5 bases). Germline V gives CDR1 LNHDA, CDR2 SQIVND (reference sequence). Trimming removed 7 bases at V and 5 bases at J, with 11 bases between. The CDR3 length is 13 residues. The CDR3 protein is CASNLQGTGELFF. The CDR3 bases are TGTGCCAGTAACCTCCAGGGTACCGGGGAGCTGTTTTTT.

The DNA of the CDR3 is TGTGCCAGCAGCCTCGGACATAGCTCCTACGAGCAGTACTTC. This sequence encodes CASSLGHSSYEQYF. This chain connects TRBV16 to TRBJ2-7; perhaps TRBD1 as D (5 bases). CDR3 size: 14 residues. Deletions cut 4 bases from V and 0 bases from J, with 10 bases between. The germline gives CDR1 KGHSY, CDR2 FQNENV.

This clone was observed a handful of times. V gene TRBV19 combines with J gene TRBJ1-5, with TRBD1 matching 7 bases. The CDR3 spans 11 residues. Germline values: CDR1 LNHDA, CDR2 SQIVND (reference sequence). The CDR3: CARGTDQPQHF. CDR3 bases: TGTGCGAGGGGGACAGACCAGCCCCAGCATTTT.

The chain carries TRBV9 and TRBJ2-7; 8 bases match TRBD2. V shed 1 base and J 3 bases; nucleotides not matched to a gene: 6. This CDR3 region has 15 residues. The germline CDR1 and CDR2 sequences are SGDLS and YYNGEE. The CDR3 protein is CASSVTSGSNYEQYF. CDR3 DNA sequence: TGTGCCAGCAGCGTAACTAGCGGATCCAACTACGAGCAGTACTTC.

In this sample, this clone turned up a few times. V and J are TRBV15 and TRBJ2-5, with TRBD1 identical over 8 bases. Germline CDR1 reads LNHNV; CDR2 reads YYDKDF (reference sequence). V shed 0 bases and J 5 bases; nucleotides not matched to a gene: 5. This CDR3 contains 15 residues. DNA of the CDR3: TGTGCCACCAGCAGAGAAGGACAGGGTGGCGAGACCCAGTACTTC. As protein: CATSREGQGGETQYF. The entire variable domain, with the rest obtained from reference TRBV15 and TRBJ2-5, is as follows: DAMVIQNPRYQVTQFGKPVTLSCSQTLNHNVMYWYQQKSSQAPKLLFHYYDKDFNNEADTPDNFQSRRPNTSFCFLDIRSPGLGDTAMYLCATSREGQGGETQYFGPGTRLLVL.

J is TRBJ1-2 and V is TRBV7-9; D unresolved. V gave up 1 base and J gave up 7 bases, with 7 bases separating them. CDR1 and CDR2 (germline): SEHNR, FQNEAQ (reference sequence). The CDR3 totals 12 residues. For the CDR3, the DNA is TGTGCCAGCAGCTTAGGGGGAGCTGGCTACACCTTC. Its translation: CASSLGGAGYTF.

With respect to this clone: Other DNA sequences in the sample encode the same CDR3. This chain connects TRBV7-9 to TRBJ2-7; weak D call: TRBD1 (5 bases). The CDR3 loop spans 13 amino acids. Trimming took off 5 bases at V and 3 bases at J, with 11 bases between the two ends. Germline CDR1 is SEHNR and CDR2 is FQNEAQ (reference sequence). CDR3 loop: CASSLGPNYEQYF. The CDR3 DNA reads TGTGCCAGCAGCCTGGGGCCCAACTACGAGCAGTACTTC.

This chain joins TRBV5-4 and TRBJ2-3; D unresolved. In germline, CDR1 is SGHNT, CDR2 YYREEE (reference sequence). V lost 3 bases and J lost 1, with 9 bases in between. The CDR3 has 14 residues. CDR3 sequence: CASSWTSGTDTQYF. The DNA of the CDR3 is TGTGCCAGCAGCTGGACGTCTGGCACAGATACGCAGTATTTT.

This clone was seen a few times. J is TRBJ2-7 and V is TRBV6-6; 7 positions match TRBD1. V was clipped by 7 bases and J by 3 bases; unmatched bases: 9. The germline V gene has CDR1 MNHNY and CDR2 SVGAGI (reference sequence). The CDR3 extends over 14 amino acids. The CDR3 DNA sequence: TGTGCCAGCACCCCGACAGGGATCCGCTACGAGCAGTACTTC. Amino acid sequence: CASTPTGIRYEQYF.